The next 28 T cell receptor beta chains were all read from a single sample in a study of CD8+ T cells in alopecia areata. RNA was isolated and reverse transcribed to cDNA, the sequencing template. Profiling relied on immunoSEQ multiplex PCR, and the TCRdb table lists in-frame clones only, not all of them. The table lists 150,000 or so clones, roughly 48% of them singletons, with over 5.5% in the top ten. Material for sequencing was CD4+ T cells sorted from blood. Receptors were obtained from a human donor with alopecia areata.

The J gene is TRBJ2-1, the V gene TRBV9; 8 bases map to TRBD2. The ends lost 0 bases at V and 4 bases at J; junction bases unmatched: 3. Germline assignment: CDR1 SGDLS and CDR2 YYNGEE. This CDR3 spans 15 amino acids. CDR3 loop: CASSVGTGGYNEQFF. The DNA for the CDR3 is TGTGCCAGCAGCGTAGGAACGGGAGGGTACAATGAGCAGTTCTTC.

The chain carries TRBV4-1 and TRBJ2-2; D gene uncertain. This CDR3 is 16 amino acids long. The germline gives CDR1 MGHRA, CDR2 YSYEKL. V was cut by 1 base and J by 6 bases, with 15 bases left in between. The CDR3 nucleotides read TGCGCCAGCAGCCAAGTTTGGACCGGCCGCCCCGGGGAGCTGTTTTTT. Encoded protein: CASSQVWTGRPGELFF.

This chain connects TRBV7-2 to TRBJ2-5, with 8 bases identical to TRBD2. The CDR3 is 13 amino acids. CDR1 and CDR2 (germline): SGHTA, FQGNSA. The junction had 1 base not matched to a gene; V was cut back by 3 bases and J by 4 bases. CDR3 DNA: TGTGCCAGCAGCTTGCGGGGGGTAGAGACCCAGTACTTC. Protein product: CASSLRGVETQYF.

This clone was detected only a few times. This sequence joins TRBV5-1 and TRBJ2-5, with 13 bases matching TRBD2. With V trimmed by 2 bases and J by 4 bases, 8 bases remained unmatched. Germline V lookup: CDR1 SGHRS, CDR2 YFSETQ. This CDR3 comprises 17 residues. Here the CDR3 reads CASSFSPTSGRGETQYF. DNA for the CDR3: TGCGCCAGCAGCTTTTCGCCTACTAGCGGGAGGGGAGAGACCCAGTACTTC. Looking up the rest from reference TRBV5-1 and TRBJ2-5 gives the full variable domain: KAGVTQTPRYLIKTRGQQVTLSCSPISGHRSVSWYQQTPGQGLQFLFEYFSETQRNKGNFPGRFSGRQFSNSRSEMNVSTLELGDSALYLCASSFSPTSGRGETQYFGPGTRLLVL.

The chain links TRBV29-1 to TRBJ2-5; D remains ambiguous. Deletions cut 4 bases from V and 2 bases from J, with 14 bases between. This CDR3 comprises 14 residues. The germline V gene has CDR1 SQVTM and CDR2 ANQGSEA. The CDR3 DNA follows: TGCAGCGTTGGGTCCGTCGGGTTTCAAGAGACCCAGTACTTC. This encodes CSVGSVGFQETQYF.

V gene TRBV29-1 combines with J gene TRBJ2-1; possibly TRBD2 for D (6 bases). Germline CDR1 SQVTM, CDR2 ANQGSEA. This CDR3 comprises 14 residues. V shed 7 bases and J shed 5 bases, with 18 bases lying between them. The CDR3 sequence is CSGRETAGDNEQFF. DNA of the CDR3: TGCAGCGGTCGGGAGACGGCCGGCGACAATGAGCAGTTCTTC.

The genes are TRBV30 and TRBJ1-2, with 7 nucleotides matching TRBD1. The CDR3 runs to 13 residues. V was clipped by 4 bases and J by 4 bases; unmatched bases: 6. Germline values: CDR1 GTSNPN, CDR2 SVGIG (reference sequence). The CDR3 region is CAWKGGTAYGYTF. In nucleotides, the CDR3 is TGTGCCTGGAAAGGGGGGACAGCCTATGGCTACACCTTC.

V gene TRBV29-1 combines with J gene TRBJ2-1; perhaps D is TRBD1 or TRBD2 (5 bases each). Germline CDR1 and CDR2: SQVTM and ANQGSEA. The CDR3 totals 14 residues. The V end lost 3 bases, the J end lost 7 bases, and 16 bases lay between the germline ends. CDR3 region: CSVDVGPQANEQFF. The DNA for the CDR3 is TGCAGCGTTGATGTGGGACCACAGGCTAATGAGCAGTTCTTC.

This clone came up a few times. The gene calls are TRBV6-6 and TRBJ2-3; the D is unclear. Germline values: CDR1 MNHNY, CDR2 SVGAGI (reference sequence). V was shortened by 0 bases and J by 2 bases, with 9 bases between the two germline ends. The CDR3 spans 15 residues. The CDR3 is CASSYSRKNTDTQYF. The DNA of the CDR3 is TGTGCCAGCAGTTACTCGAGGAAGAACACAGATACGCAGTATTTT.

This sequence joins TRBV28 and TRBJ1-5; tentative D call: TRBD1 (5 bases). The V gene lost 8 bases and the J gene lost 4 bases, with 18 bases spanning the gap. The V gene's germline CDR1 is MDHEN and CDR2 SYDVKM. The CDR3 runs 15 residues. CDR3 sequence (DNA): TGTGCCAGCGGAGGGGCCCAGCACAAAAATCAGCCCCAGCATTTT. Translating gives CASGGAQHKNQPQHF.

CDR3 in amino acids: CASSEGGDTEAFF. For the CDR3, the DNA is TGTGCCAGCTCTGAAGGGGGTGACACTGAAGCTTTCTTT. The chain carries TRBV28 and TRBJ1-1; TRBD1 might be the D (6 bases). Trimming removed 8 bases from V and 3 bases from J, with 13 bases in between. The CDR3 length is 13 residues. Looked up from germline, CDR1 is MDHEN and CDR2 is SYDVKM.

V usage is TRBV5-1 and J usage is TRBJ2-5; D may be TRBD1 (5 bases). The CDR3 is 12 amino acids. Germline CDR1 reads SGHRS; CDR2 reads YFSETQ. Trimming took 3 bases from V and 7 from J, leaving 10 bases between them. Written as DNA, the CDR3 is TGCGCCAGCAGCTCTTACCAGGGGACCCAGTACTTC. It is translated as CASSSYQGTQYF.

The genes are TRBV20-1 and TRBJ2-3, with no clear D. This CDR3 contains 10 residues. Trimming cost V 3 bases and J 6 bases, with 4 bases left between them. In germline, CDR1 is DFQATT, CDR2 SNEGSKA (reference sequence). CDR3: CSASGDTQYF. The CDR3 DNA is TGCAGTGCTAGCGGGGATACGCAGTATTTT.

Only a few counts were recorded for this clone. This chain joins TRBV19 and TRBJ2-1; D not resolved. This CDR3 comprises 11 residues. Deletions cut 6 bases from V and 2 bases from J, with 2 bases between. CDR1 and CDR2 (germline): LNHDA, SQIVND (reference sequence). As DNA, the CDR3 is TGTGCCAGTAGGACCTACAATGAGCAGTTCTTC. Its translation is CASRTYNEQFF.

The rearrangement joins TRBV25-1 to TRBJ1-5; unclear D gene. This CDR3 contains 14 residues. V lost 7 bases and J lost 2, with 12 bases in between. Germline V gene data show CDR1 as MGHDK and CDR2 as SYGVNS. The CDR3 region is CASTWGGGNQPQHF. The CDR3 nucleotides are TGTGCCAGCACTTGGGGTGGTGGCAATCAGCCCCAGCATTTT.

This rearrangement joins TRBV6-5 to TRBJ2-7; D remains unclear. The CDR3 has 13 amino acids. Trimming pared 5 bases from V and 0 bases from J, leaving 8 bases between. Germline CDR1 MNHEY, CDR2 SVGAGI. Here the CDR3 DNA reads TGTGCCAGCAGTAGACACAGCTCCTACGAGCAGTACTTC. Translating gives CASSRHSSYEQYF.

The gene calls are TRBV2 and TRBJ2-3; D gene unclear. CDR1 and CDR2 from the germline V gene are SNHLY and FYNNEI. The CDR3 is made up of 12 amino acids. The ends were cut back, 7 bases at V and 7 bases at J, with 12 bases in the middle. The CDR3 nucleotides read TGTGCCAGCAAGACCCAAGTGAATACGCAGTATTTT. Its translation is CASKTQVNTQYF.

This clone has more than one count but fewer than ten. This chain connects TRBV7-2 to TRBJ2-3; no clear D gene. CDR3 size: 13 residues. V shed 0 bases and J shed 2 bases, with 3 bases lying between them. CDR1 is SGHTA, CDR2 FQGNSA, per germline. CDR3 coding DNA: TGTGCCAGCAGCTTAGCTTTCACAGATACGCAGTATTTT. Translated, it gives CASSLAFTDTQYF.

The rearrangement links TRBV5-1 to TRBJ2-7; D is uncertain. Germline loops: CDR1 SGHRS, CDR2 YFSETQ. V lost 1 base, J lost 3 bases, and 5 bases lay in between. This CDR3 is 12 amino acids long. CDR3 bases: TGCGCCAGCAGCTTGAATAGCTACGAGCAGTACTTC. As protein: CASSLNSYEQYF.

The rearrangement uses TRBV18 and TRBJ2-5, with D tentatively TRBD2 (6 bases). The CDR3 has 13 residues. CDR1 is KGHSH, CDR2 LQKENI, per germline. V gave up 2 bases and J gave up 2 bases, with 6 bases separating them. The CDR3, as DNA: TGTGCCAGCTCACCAAGCGGGCAAGAGACCCAGTACTTC. Translating gives CASSPSGQETQYF.

CDR3 nucleotides: TGTGCCAGCAGTTACTCGATTACCCAGTACTTC. It specifies CASSYSITQYF. The chain combines TRBV6-6 with TRBJ2-5, with D uncertain. Germline CDR1 is MNHNY and CDR2 is SVGAGI (reference sequence). The CDR3 contains 11 residues. Trimming took off 0 bases at V and 8 bases at J, with 4 bases between the two ends.

DNA for the CDR3: TGTGCCAGCAATCCCAACCCACAAGAGACCCAGTACTTC. It is translated as CASNPNPQETQYF. The chain uses TRBV2 and TRBJ2-5, with no clear D. V was trimmed by 7 bases and J by 2 bases, leaving 11 bases between them. Germline CDR1 and CDR2: SNHLY and FYNNEI. The CDR3 runs 13 residues.

The chain couples TRBV7-2 to TRBJ1-5; possibly TRBD1 for D (5 bases). This CDR3 is 15 amino acids long. Germline CDR1 reads SGHTA; CDR2 reads FQGNSA. The V end was cut by 5 bases, the J end by 5 bases, with 16 bases between. This CDR3 reads CASSPIGGSHQPQHF. The CDR3 DNA is TGTGCCAGCAGCCCTATTGGGGGTTCCCATCAGCCCCAGCATTTT.

The chain recombines TRBV28 with TRBJ2-7; D unclear. Between the trimmed V and J ends, which lost 6 bases and 4 bases, there was a span of 4 bases. CDR1 is MDHEN and CDR2 is SYDVKM in the germline V gene. The CDR3 is 10 amino acids. CDR3 region: CASSQYEQYF. CDR3 nucleotides: TGTGCCAGCAGCCAATACGAGCAGTACTTC.

The chain combines TRBV28 with TRBJ2-7; tentatively, D is TRBD1 (5 bases). V was pared by 8 bases and J by 2 bases, with 19 bases between. This CDR3 contains 15 residues. Germline V lookup: CDR1 MDHEN, CDR2 SYDVKM. CDR3 sequence reads: CASWGWTSVTYEQYF. The CDR3 DNA follows: TGTGCCAGCTGGGGATGGACATCCGTTACCTACGAGCAGTACTTC.

Regarding this clone: Sequence at one end of the junction differs from germline and may be a read error. V is TRBV7-8 and J is TRBJ2-7; D perhaps matches TRBD2 (5 bases). Germline CDR1 SGHVS, CDR2 FQNEAQ. The CDR3 covers 8 residues. The CDR3 sequence: CASSPSHF. DNA for the CDR3: TGTGCCAGCAGCCCTAGCCACTTC. The entire variable domain, with the rest obtained from reference TRBV7-8 and TRBJ2-7, is as follows: GAGVSQSPRYKVAKRGQDVALRCDPISGHVSLFWYQQALGQGPEFLTYFQNEAQLDKSGLPSDRFFAERPEGSVSTLKIQRTQQEDSAVYLCASSPSHFGPGTRLTVT.

This chain links TRBV6-5 with TRBJ1-1; unclear D gene. The CDR3 is made up of 13 amino acids. The germline gives CDR1 MNHEY, CDR2 SVGAGI. Deletions cut 6 bases from V and 1 base from J, with 9 bases between. CDR3 sequence: CASSLSRNTEAFF. CDR3 in DNA: TGTGCCAGCAGCCTTTCCAGGAACACTGAAGCTTTCTTT.

The chain has TRBV5-1 and TRBJ2-4; the D gene is possibly TRBD2 (5 bases). Trimming stripped 0 bases from V and 8 bases from J, with 12 bases between. Germline V gene lookup returns CDR1 SGHRS and CDR2 YFSETQ. The CDR3 spans 14 residues. The CDR3 nucleotides read TGCGCCAGCAGCTTGGGACAAGACTATCACATTCAGTACTTC. Protein product: CASSLGQDYHIQYF.